Below are 29 T cell receptor beta chains sequenced from a single sample in a study of blood T cell repertoires in COVID-19. The table came from immunoSEQ multiplex PCR; TCRdb's copy has only in-frame clones and leaves some out. The sample consists of roughly 160,000 clones, more than 85% of them appearing once. Sample: peripheral blood. The receptors stem from a man between 18 and 29 years old with acute or convalescent COVID-19.

J is TRBJ1-1 and V is TRBV5-1, with D possibly TRBD1 on 6 matching bases. CDR3 length: 14 amino acids. Looked up from germline, CDR1 is SGHRS and CDR2 is YFSETQ. Trimming cost V 3 bases and J 6 bases, with 15 bases left between them. The CDR3 spells CASSWARGAPEAFF. The CDR3, as DNA: TGCGCCAGCAGCTGGGCACGGGGGGCTCCTGAAGCTTTCTTT.

For the CDR3, the DNA is TGCGCCAGCATCAAAATAGGACAGGGGTCCCATGAGCAGTTCTTC. This encodes CASIKIGQGSHEQFF. The chain uses TRBV5-1 and TRBJ2-1; 9 bases are a match to TRBD1. Germline CDR1 SGHRS, CDR2 YFSETQ. The trim removed 6 bases at V and 8 bases at J, leaving 12 bases unmatched. The CDR3 sequence is 15 residues long.

The gene calls are TRBV6-5 and TRBJ1-4, with 11 bases that match TRBD1. Unmatched junction bases numbered 6, after V lost 7 bases and J lost 8 bases. The CDR3 is 14 amino acids. The germline V gene encodes CDR1 MNHEY and CDR2 SVGAGI. DNA of the CDR3: TGTGCCAGCATCGGACAGGGGGCTCAGGAAAAACTGTTTTTT. It codes for CASIGQGAQEKLFF.

This chain links TRBV18 with TRBJ2-7; 9 positions agree with TRBD1. This CDR3 has 16 amino acids. The germline V gene has CDR1 KGHSH and CDR2 LQKENI. Trimming removed 2 bases from V and 3 bases from J; junction bases left unmatched: 8. In nucleotides, the CDR3 is TGTGCCAGCTCACCAACGACAGGGGGGACCCTCTACGAGCAGTACGTC. Translating gives CASSPTTGGTLYEQYV.

The chain uses TRBV6-1 and TRBJ2-7; a possible D gene is TRBD1 (5 bases). Germline V CDR1 and CDR2: MNHNS, SASEGT. Trimming stripped 0 bases from V and 3 bases from J, with 9 bases between. This CDR3 has 14 residues. The CDR3 reads CASSEAGRDYEQYV. The CDR3 DNA sequence: TGTGCCAGCAGTGAAGCGGGCAGGGACTACGAGCAGTACGTC.

The genes are TRBV2 and TRBJ2-5; TRBD2 matches 13 bases. CDR3 length equals 16 residues. V dropped 6 bases and J dropped 1; count of bases not matched to a gene: 5. Germline-derived CDR1 and CDR2 are SNHLY and FYNNEI. The CDR3 loop reads CASSAGTSGVQETQYF. In DNA form, the CDR3 reads TGTGCCAGCAGCGCTGGGACTAGCGGGGTCCAAGAGACCCAGTACTTC.

The chain uses TRBV19 and TRBJ2-6; no clear D gene. The CDR3 runs to 13 residues. Trimming shortened V by 6 bases and J by 2 bases, and 5 bases separated the two germline ends. CDR1 LNHDA and CDR2 SQIVND come from the germline V gene (reference sequence). The CDR3 DNA reads TGTGCCAGTAGGGTAGCTGGGGCCAACGTCCTGACTTTC. Protein sequence: CASRVAGANVLTF.

The chain is built from TRBV4-2 and TRBJ2-1, with 13 bases matching TRBD2. Germline-derived CDR1 and CDR2 are LGHNA and YNFKEQ. Trimming took 2 bases from V and 7 from J; bases not matched to a gene: 8. The CDR3 covers 17 residues. CDR3 region: CASSQLGTSGVVNEQFF. DNA for the CDR3: TGTGCCAGCAGCCAACTTGGGACTAGCGGGGTGGTTAATGAGCAGTTCTTC.

The CDR3 DNA reads as TGTGCCAGCTCCCAGGGGGCGGACTATGGCTACACCTTC. This codes for CASSQGADYGYTF. The chain recombines TRBV18 with TRBJ1-2, with TRBD1 identical over 8 bases. The trim removed 6 bases at V and 3 bases at J, leaving 3 bases unmatched. The germline V gene has CDR1 KGHSH and CDR2 LQKENI. This CDR3 spans 13 amino acids. The full variable domain, rest sourced from reference TRBV18 and TRBJ1-2, is NAGVMQNPRHLVRRRGQEARLRCSPMKGHSHVYWYRQLPEEGLKFMVYLQKENIIDESGMPKERFSAEFPKEGPSILRIQQVVRGDSAAYFCASSQGADYGYTFGSGTRLTVV.

The V and J genes are TRBV19 and TRBJ2-5, with TRBD2 as a possible D gene (6 bases). Germline-derived CDR1 and CDR2 are LNHDA and SQIVND (reference sequence). The CDR3 consists of 17 residues. V was pared by 5 bases and J by 2 bases, with 21 bases between. CDR3 DNA sequence: TGTGCCAGTAGTGCCGGGGGTTCGGGGCTCCGTCAAGAGACCCAGTACTTC. Translation: CASSAGGSGLRQETQYF.

This chain links TRBV7-8 with TRBJ2-2; 8 bases are a match to TRBD1. CDR3 length: 16 residues. Germline V gives CDR1 SGHVS, CDR2 FQNEAQ. V trimming: 1 base; J trimming: 4 bases; junction bases outside the gene matches: 5. The CDR3 DNA reads as TGTGCCAGCAGCTTAGTCAGGGGGCTGGCCACCGGGGAGCTGTTTTTT. It specifies CASSLVRGLATGELFF. The variable domain in full, completed from reference TRBV7-8 and TRBJ2-2, reads GAGVSQSPRYKVAKRGQDVALRCDPISGHVSLFWYQQALGQGPEFLTYFQNEAQLDKSGLPSDRFFAERPEGSVSTLKIQRTQQEDSAVYLCASSLVRGLATGELFFGEGSRLTVL.

This chain uses TRBV6-5 with TRBJ2-7; no clear D gene. CDR3 length equals 14 residues. From germline, CDR1 is MNHEY and CDR2 SVGAGI. Trimming removed 5 bases at V and 0 bases at J, with 11 bases between. This chain's CDR3 is CASSPEESSYEQYV. The CDR3 DNA follows: TGTGCCAGCAGTCCCGAAGAGAGCTCCTACGAGCAGTACGTC.

The chain employs TRBV5-5 and TRBJ2-3, with D perhaps matching TRBD2 (5 bases). V was shortened by 2 bases and J by 0 bases, with 13 bases between the two germline ends. The CDR3 is 16 residues long. The germline CDR1 and CDR2 sequences are SGHKS and YYEKEE (reference sequence). CDR3 coding DNA: TGTGCCAGCAGCTTCAATCCCGGGATTAGCACAGATACGCAGTATTTT. It translates to CASSFNPGISTDTQYF.

J is TRBJ2-1 and V is TRBV7-3; 9 nucleotides line up with TRBD2. Trimming at V came to 2 bases and at J to 5 bases, leaving 7 bases not matched to a gene. Germline assignment: CDR1 SGHTA and CDR2 FQGTGA. CDR3 length: 16 amino acids. In DNA form, the CDR3 reads TGTGCCAGCAGCTTACCCCGGACTAGCGCCGACAATGAGCAGTTCTTC. Protein: CASSLPRTSADNEQFF.

The chain employs TRBV11-2 and TRBJ1-6, with D tentatively TRBD1 (5 bases). Per the germline V gene, CDR1 is SGHAT and CDR2 is FQNNGV. The CDR3 is made up of 14 amino acids. V dropped 5 bases and J dropped 10 bases, with 15 bases sitting between them. CDR3 coding DNA: TGTGCCAGCAGCCGGGACCGCGGGGCGTCACCCCTCCACTTT. Translating it yields CASSRDRGASPLHF. Based on the CDR3 plus reference TRBV11-2 and TRBJ1-6, the full variable domain is EAGVAQSPRYKIIEKRQSVAFWCNPISGHATLYWYQQILGQGPKLLIQFQNNGVVDDSQLPKDRFSAERLKGVDSTLKIQPAKLEDSAVYLCASSRDRGASPLHFGNGTRLTVT.

This clone was seen a single time. The genes are TRBV5-1 and TRBJ1-4; 8 bases are a match to TRBD1. J was trimmed by 7 bases and V by 0 bases; bases with no gene match: 8. Germline-derived CDR1 and CDR2 are SGHRS and YFSETQ. This CDR3 contains 16 residues. The CDR3 sequence: CASSLGGQGGSEKLFF. For the CDR3, the DNA is TGCGCCAGCAGCTTGGGTGGACAGGGTGGTTCTGAAAAACTGTTTTTT.

J is TRBJ2-7 and V is TRBV11-2, with TRBD1 matching 8 bases. V dropped 7 bases and J dropped 3; count of bases not matched to a gene: 11. The V gene's germline CDR1 is SGHAT and CDR2 FQNNGV. The CDR3 has 15 residues. The CDR3 DNA is TGTGCCAGCAAAACAGACAGGGGACCCCTCTACGAGCAGTACGTC. This gives the protein CASKTDRGPLYEQYV.

The rearrangement joins TRBV3-1 (or the pseudogene TRBV3-2) to TRBJ1-2; no clear D. V was pared by 1 base and J by 3 bases, with 18 bases between. Germline CDR1 reads LGHDT; CDR2 reads YNNKEL (reference sequence). The CDR3 sequence is 17 residues long. CDR3 nucleotides: TGTGCCAGCAGCCAAGGGATCGCAGGATTATTGGACTATGGCTACACCTTC. Translated: CASSQGIAGLLDYGYTF.

CDR3 sequence: CASSQGTGRNQPQHF. The CDR3 region has the DNA TGTGCCAGCAGCCAGGGGACAGGCCGAAATCAGCCCCAGCATTTT. The chain links TRBV3-1 (or the pseudogene TRBV3-2) to TRBJ1-5; 8 bases are shared with TRBD1. This CDR3 has 15 residues. Looked up from germline, CDR1 is LGHDT and CDR2 is YNNKEL (reference sequence). The junction had 5 bases not matched to a gene; V was cut back by 3 bases and J by 4 bases.

CDR3: CASSNRGRTLHF. The CDR3 nucleotides read TGTGCCAGCAGTAACAGGGGGCGTACCCTCCACTTT. The chain couples TRBV12-3 or TRBV12-4 to TRBJ1-6; TRBD1 agrees at 9 bases. The CDR3 is made up of 12 amino acids. The junction had 4 bases not matched to a gene; V was cut back by 5 bases and J by 14 bases.

DNA of the CDR3: TGCGCCAGCAGCCCCCACACTAGCGTGAGCACAGATACGCAGTATTTT. It is translated as CASSPHTSVSTDTQYF. The chain employs TRBV5-1 and TRBJ2-3; 7 bases match TRBD2. Germline CDR1 is SGHRS and CDR2 is YFSETQ. J was trimmed by 0 bases and V by 4 bases; bases with no gene match: 8. CDR3 length equals 16 residues.

The J gene is TRBJ1-1, the V gene TRBV12-2; TRBD1 is the table's D call, not checked against the DNA. TRBV12-2 is assigned pseudogene status. This CDR3 has 16 residues. Here the CDR3 reads CASRGRTGGMNTEAFF. The CDR3 DNA sequence: TGTGCAAGTCGCGGGCGAACAGGGGGAATGAACACTGAAGCTTTCTTT.

The J gene is TRBJ2-1, the V gene TRBV19, with D uncertain. Looked up from germline, CDR1 is LNHDA and CDR2 is SQIVND (reference sequence). The CDR3 totals 15 residues. V shed 6 bases and J shed 4 bases, with 16 bases lying between them. The CDR3 sequence is CASRFLPLEYNEQFF. In DNA form, the CDR3 reads TGTGCCAGTAGGTTCCTCCCCCTCGAGTACAATGAGCAGTTCTTC.

The chain combines TRBV6-5 with TRBJ2-1; TRBD1 is a possible D gene (7 bases). Germline-derived CDR1 and CDR2 are MNHEY and SVGAGI. V lost 2 bases, J lost 8 bases, and 16 bases lay in between. This CDR3 region has 15 residues. The CDR3 is CASSYGTERGDEQFF. For the CDR3, the DNA is TGTGCCAGCAGTTACGGGACAGAAAGGGGGGATGAGCAGTTCTTC.

The chain has TRBV18 and TRBJ1-3; D is unresolved. This CDR3 is built from 16 residues. Looked up from germline, CDR1 is KGHSH and CDR2 is LQKENI. V was trimmed by 6 bases and J by 0 bases, leaving 15 bases between them. Written as DNA, the CDR3 is TGTGCCAGCTCCCCTCTCGAGGGTAGCTCTGGAAACACCATATATTTT. Translating it yields CASSPLEGSSGNTIYF. The entire variable domain, with the rest obtained from reference TRBV18 and TRBJ1-3, is as follows: NAGVMQNPRHLVRRRGQEARLRCSPMKGHSHVYWYRQLPEEGLKFMVYLQKENIIDESGMPKERFSAEFPKEGPSILRIQQVVRGDSAAYFCASSPLEGSSGNTIYFGEGSWLTVV.

The chain carries TRBV30 and TRBJ1-3; D is unclear. Germline loops: CDR1 GTSNPN, CDR2 SVGIG (reference sequence). This CDR3 spans 12 amino acids. V was shortened by 1 base and J by 3 bases, with 4 bases between the two germline ends. CDR3 sequence reads: CAWSALGNTIYF. In nucleotides, the CDR3 is TGTGCCTGGAGTGCCCTTGGAAACACCATATATTTT.

The chain has TRBV24-1 and TRBJ1-1, with TRBD1 matching 12 bases. Trimming at V came to 7 bases and at J to 6 bases, leaving 5 bases not matched to a gene. The length of the CDR3 is 14 residues. Germline values: CDR1 KGHDR, CDR2 SFDVKD. For the CDR3, the DNA is TGTGCCACCAGGCCCGGGACAGGGGGCTCTGAAGCTTTCTTT. The encoded protein is CATRPGTGGSEAFF.

The rearrangement joins TRBV29-1 to TRBJ1-2; 7 bases map to TRBD1. The V gene's germline CDR1 is SQVTM and CDR2 ANQGSEA. V shed 7 bases, J shed 8 bases, and the junction held 13 bases outside the gene matches. The CDR3 runs to 13 residues. CDR3 amino acids: CSAGTVNVGGYTF. The CDR3 DNA is TGCAGCGCCGGGACAGTTAATGTGGGAGGCTACACCTTC.

V gene TRBV7-8 combines with J gene TRBJ2-1, with a tentative D call TRBD2 (7 bases). Germline V gives CDR1 SGHVS, CDR2 FQNEAQ. This CDR3 contains 15 residues. With 5 bases removed from V and 4 bases from J, the gap between germline ends came to 15 bases. CDR3 in DNA: TGTGCCAGCAGCATTACGGGGGGCCCGTACAATGAGCAGTTCTTC. It is translated as CASSITGGPYNEQFF.